This T cell receptor beta chain emerged from a study of neurological immune-mediated disorders. Unsorted libraries were prepared from 2 million PBMCs held at -80 C. Ten or more counts support this clonotype. The authors produced cDNA by 5'RACE using 10-nucleotide random UMIs. Sequencing runs each generated in excess of 160 million TCR-beta sequences derived from 15-18 subjects. From the 5' RACE reads, TCRdb called clonotypes with MiXCR, one entry per CDR3 protein. The sample has some 37,000 distinct CDR3 sequences, 14% seen once; the top ten hold 27%. The ends were cut back, 6 bases at V and 1 base at J, with 15 bases in the middle. The CDR3 runs 15 residues. Germline V gene sequence: CDR1 MNHNS, CDR2 SASEGT.

This sequence was found in a woman aged 45-60 years with HTLV-1-associated myelopathy (HAM/TSP). The sequencing input was PBMCs. The rearrangement links TRBV6-1 to TRBJ1-2; no definite D call. DNA for the CDR3: TGTGCCAGCAGCCGAGCTATTACAGATAACTATGGCTACACCTTC. This sequence encodes CASSRAITDNYGYTF.